Reported below is one TCR beta chain. The antigen is unknown. Isolated RNA was reverse transcribed in full, so expressed TCRB transcripts were sequenced. The table came from immunoSEQ multiplex PCR; TCRdb's copy has only in-frame clones and leaves some out. This table holds roughly 500,000 clones, about an eighth found once. This sample was included in a study of beta chain features in type 1 diabetes. Study-wide points: Researchers cautioned that cDNA sequencing could over-represent cells with high TCR expression. Whether TCRB rearrangement is influenced by HLA type was left unresolved in this analysis. Reduced insertions and increased deletions marked VDJ junctions in type 1 diabetes patients. TCRB CDR3 length was moderately but significantly reduced in all four CD4+ subsets of Type 1 diabetes patients.

Sequencing was carried out using naive CD4+ T cells from blood. The source of this sequence is a woman between 18 and 29 years old in good health.

The CDR3 loop reads CASSLDGTAYNEQFF. The DNA for the CDR3 is TGTGCCAGCAGCTTAGATGGGACAGCTTACAATGAGCAGTTCTTC. The V gene is TRBV7-9, the J gene TRBJ2-1, with 7 bases identical to TRBD1. Germline lookup yields CDR1 SEHNR and CDR2 FQNEAQ (reference sequence). V lost 1 base to trimming and J lost 4 bases; unmatched junction nucleotides: 4. CDR3 length equals 15 residues.